This T cell receptor beta chain was obtained from a study of vaccination and CD4 T cells after COVID-19. Study in general: Diagnosis preceded the drawing of post-COVID samples by a median approximately 96 days (range 35 to 161).

In regard to this clonotype: The antigen is not known.

Sequencing of cultured CD4+ T cell DNA used the Oncomine TCR Beta short-read assay. Genomic DNA was isolated from cultured CD4+ T cells. Using its own MiXCR run on the PCR reads, TCRdb lists one record per CDR3 protein. The sample includes about 15,000 distinct CDR3 sequences, about 55% of them seen just once. CDR3 length: 13 amino acids. Germline loops: CDR1 SGHTA, CDR2 FQGNSA. V was pared by 5 bases and J by 11 bases, with 8 bases of the junction left unmatched. As for treatment: roughly 10-day PBMC culture with coronavirus spike peptide pools or control peptides (ViraFEST assay). ViraFEST stimulated the growth of antigen-specific T cells using peptide pools and subsequently profiled their TCRs by sequencing.

The sample here was CD4+ T cells from blood, cultured in vitro, taken before SARS-CoV-2 vaccination. This receptor was taken from a human donor who had recovered from COVID-19. The V gene is TRBV7-2, the J gene TRBJ1-1; 10 bases line up with TRBD1. CDR3 sequence reads: CASSRGTGDDAFF. The CDR3 nucleotides read TGTGCCAGCAGCCGCGGGACAGGGGATGATGCTTTCTTT.